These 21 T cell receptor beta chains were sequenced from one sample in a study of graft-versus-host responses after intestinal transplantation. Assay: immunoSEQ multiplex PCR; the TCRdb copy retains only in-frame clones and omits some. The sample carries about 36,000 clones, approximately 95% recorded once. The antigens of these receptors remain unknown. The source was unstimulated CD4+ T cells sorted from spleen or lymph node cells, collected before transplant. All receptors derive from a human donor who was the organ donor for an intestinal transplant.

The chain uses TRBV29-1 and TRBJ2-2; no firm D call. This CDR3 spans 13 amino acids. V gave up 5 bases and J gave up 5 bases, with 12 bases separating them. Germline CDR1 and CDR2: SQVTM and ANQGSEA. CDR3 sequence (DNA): TGCAGCGTTCCATCTTTTGTAACCGGGGAGCTGTTTTTT. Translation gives CSVPSFVTGELFF.

The DNA for the CDR3 is TGTGCCAGCAGTCCCTATCCCCGGAGGAAAAGGGACAGCTCTGGGGCCAACGTCCTGACTTTC. The encoded protein is CASSPYPRRKRDSSGANVLTF. The chain joins TRBV28 to TRBJ2-6; the match to TRBD1 covers 7 bases. Trimming took 5 bases from V and 0 from J; bases not matched to a gene: 19. The CDR3 is 21 amino acids. Germline-derived CDR1 and CDR2 are MDHEN and SYDVKM.

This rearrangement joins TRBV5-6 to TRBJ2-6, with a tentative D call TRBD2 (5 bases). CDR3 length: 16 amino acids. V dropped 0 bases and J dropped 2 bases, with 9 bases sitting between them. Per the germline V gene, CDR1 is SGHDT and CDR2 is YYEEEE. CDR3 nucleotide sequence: TGTGCCAGCAGCTTGGCCGGGGTGGCTGGGGCCAACGTCCTGACTTTC. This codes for CASSLAGVAGANVLTF.

The CDR3 DNA sequence: TGTGCCAGCAGTTTCGGGCCGAACACTGAAGCTTTCTTT. This gives the protein CASSFGPNTEAFF. This chain connects TRBV6-4 to TRBJ1-1, with D unclear. Trimming cost V 5 bases and J 1 base, with 8 bases left between them. Per the germline V gene, CDR1 is MRHNA and CDR2 is SNTAGT. The CDR3 is made up of 13 amino acids.

The CDR3 DNA sequence: TGTGCCAGCAGCCTTTCGGGGGGGCCCTACAATGAGCAGTTCTTC. Its protein product is CASSLSGGPYNEQFF. The rearrangement joins TRBV9 to TRBJ2-1, with 8 nucleotides matching TRBD2. This CDR3 spans 15 amino acids. Germline CDR1 is SGDLS and CDR2 is YYNGEE. V dropped 4 bases and J dropped 2; count of bases not matched to a gene: 5. The complete variable domain, with remaining parts taken from reference TRBV9 and TRBJ2-1, reads DSGVTQTPKHLITATGQRVTLRCSPRSGDLSVYWYQQSLDQGLQFLIQYYNGEERAKGNILERFSAQQFPDLHSELNLSSLELGDSALYFCASSLSGGPYNEQFFGPGTRLTVL.

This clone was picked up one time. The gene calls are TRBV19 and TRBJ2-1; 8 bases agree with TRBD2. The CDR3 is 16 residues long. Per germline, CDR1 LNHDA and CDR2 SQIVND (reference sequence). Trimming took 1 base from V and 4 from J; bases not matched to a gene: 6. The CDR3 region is CASSIGLAGVYNEQFF. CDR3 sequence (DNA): TGTGCCAGTAGTATAGGCCTAGCGGGCGTTTACAATGAGCAGTTCTTC.

The CDR3 loop reads CASSLNRGTRGGAYEQYF. CDR3 coding DNA: TGTGCCAGCAGCCTAAACAGGGGGACGAGGGGGGGGGCATACGAGCAGTACTTC. The rearrangement links TRBV5-4 to TRBJ2-7; tentative D call: TRBD1 (8 bases). V dropped 4 bases and J dropped 4 bases, with 27 bases sitting between them. Germline V CDR1 and CDR2: SGHNT, YYREEE (reference sequence). The CDR3 contains 18 residues.

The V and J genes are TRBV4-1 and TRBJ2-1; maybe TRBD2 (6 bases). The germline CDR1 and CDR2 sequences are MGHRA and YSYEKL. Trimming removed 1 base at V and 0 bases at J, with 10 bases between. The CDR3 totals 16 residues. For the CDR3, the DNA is TGCGCCAGCAGCCAAGTTGCGGGGAGCTCCTACAATGAGCAGTTCTTC. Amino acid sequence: CASSQVAGSSYNEQFF.

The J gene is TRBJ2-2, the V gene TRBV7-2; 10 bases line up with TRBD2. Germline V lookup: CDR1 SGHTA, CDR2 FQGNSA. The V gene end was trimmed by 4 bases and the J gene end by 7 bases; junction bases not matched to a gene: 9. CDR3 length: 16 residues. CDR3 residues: CASSWSGGAYSGELFF. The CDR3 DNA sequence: TGTGCCAGCAGCTGGAGCGGGGGGGCTTATAGCGGGGAGCTGTTTTTT.

CDR3 residues: CASSYSGRAFF. CDR3 nucleotides: TGTGCCAGCAGTTACTCAGGGAGGGCTTTCTTT. The chain joins TRBV6-6 to TRBJ1-1; D call uncertain. The CDR3 extends over 11 amino acids. The V and J ends lost 0 bases and 11 bases respectively, with 7 bases between them. In germline, CDR1 is MNHNY, CDR2 SVGAGI (reference sequence).

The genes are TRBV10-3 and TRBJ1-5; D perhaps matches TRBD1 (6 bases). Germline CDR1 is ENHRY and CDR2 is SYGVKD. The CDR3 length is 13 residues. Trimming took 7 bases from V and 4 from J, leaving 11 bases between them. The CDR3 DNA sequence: TGTGCCATCAAGGCAGGGGCGAATCAGCCCCAGCATTTT. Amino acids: CAIKAGANQPQHF.

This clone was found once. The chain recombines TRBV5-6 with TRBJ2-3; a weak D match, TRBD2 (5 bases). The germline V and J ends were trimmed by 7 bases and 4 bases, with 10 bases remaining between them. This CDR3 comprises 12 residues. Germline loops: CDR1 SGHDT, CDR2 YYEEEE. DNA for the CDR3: TGTGCCAGCCGGGGTGGGGCAGATACGCAGTATTTT. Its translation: CASRGGADTQYF.

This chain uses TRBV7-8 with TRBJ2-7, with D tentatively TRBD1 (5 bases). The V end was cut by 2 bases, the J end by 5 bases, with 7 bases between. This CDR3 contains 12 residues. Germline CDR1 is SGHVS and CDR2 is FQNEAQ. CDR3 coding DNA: TGTGCCAGCAGCTTATCAGGGAACGAGCAGTACTTC. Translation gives CASSLSGNEQYF.

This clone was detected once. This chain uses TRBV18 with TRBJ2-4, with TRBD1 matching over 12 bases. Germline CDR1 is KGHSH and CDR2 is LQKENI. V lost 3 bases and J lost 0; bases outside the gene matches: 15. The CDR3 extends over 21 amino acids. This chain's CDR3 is CASSPMGDRGPIGLAKNIQYF. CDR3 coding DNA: TGTGCCAGCTCACCTATGGGGGACAGGGGGCCGATTGGATTAGCCAAAAACATTCAGTACTTC.

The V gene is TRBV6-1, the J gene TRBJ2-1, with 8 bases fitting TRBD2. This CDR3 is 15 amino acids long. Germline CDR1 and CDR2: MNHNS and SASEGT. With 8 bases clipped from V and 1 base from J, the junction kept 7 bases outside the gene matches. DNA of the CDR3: TGTGCCAGCCTCCGGGGGGGCATTTCCTACAATGAGCAGTTCTTC. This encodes CASLRGGISYNEQFF.

The CDR3 DNA reads TGTGCAAGTCGCCTCAACGGGGAGTCCACCTACAATGAGCAGTTCTTC. Translation gives CASRLNGESTYNEQFF. The chain uses TRBV12-2 and TRBJ2-1; the table's D gene call, TRBD2, was not cross checked with the DNA. TRBV12-2 is labeled a pseudogene. The CDR3 spans 16 residues.

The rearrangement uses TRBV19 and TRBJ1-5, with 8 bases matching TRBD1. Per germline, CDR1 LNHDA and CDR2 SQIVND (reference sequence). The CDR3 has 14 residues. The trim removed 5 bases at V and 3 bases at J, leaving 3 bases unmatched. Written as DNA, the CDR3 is TGTGCCAGTAGTCCGGACAGGGTCAATCAGCCCCAGCATTTT. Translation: CASSPDRVNQPQHF.

CDR3 loop: CASSLGRGGSETQYF. The CDR3 DNA reads as TGCGCCAGCAGCTTGGGGCGGGGGGGCTCCGAGACCCAGTACTTC. This chain links TRBV5-1 with TRBJ2-5; TRBD2 matches at 9 bases. The junction had 5 bases not matched to a gene; V was cut back by 0 bases and J by 5 bases. Germline CDR1 and CDR2: SGHRS and YFSETQ. This CDR3 has 15 amino acids.

CDR3 nucleotide sequence: TGTGCCAGCAGCCCATTAAGGGGGGGAGAAAAACTGTTTTTT. Translating gives CASSPLRGGEKLFF. The chain joins TRBV7-6 to TRBJ1-4, with D perhaps TRBD1 (6 bases). The CDR3 runs to 14 residues. In germline, CDR1 is SGHVS, CDR2 FNYEAQ. Trimming stripped 5 bases from V and 8 bases from J, with 15 bases between. The full variable domain, in which reference TRBV7-6 and TRBJ1-4 provide the parts outside the CDR3, is GAGVSQSPRYKVTKRGQDVALRCDPISGHVSLYWYRQALGQGPEFLTYFNYEAQQDKSGLPNDRFSAERPEGSISTLTIQRTEQRDSAMYRCASSPLRGGEKLFFGSGTQLSVL.

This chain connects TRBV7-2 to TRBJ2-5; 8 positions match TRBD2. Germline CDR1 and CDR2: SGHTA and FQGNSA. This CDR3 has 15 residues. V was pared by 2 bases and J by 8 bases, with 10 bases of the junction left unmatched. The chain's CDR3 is CASSLTARGVVTQYF. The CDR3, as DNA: TGTGCCAGCAGCTTAACAGCGCGGGGGGTTGTTACCCAGTACTTC.

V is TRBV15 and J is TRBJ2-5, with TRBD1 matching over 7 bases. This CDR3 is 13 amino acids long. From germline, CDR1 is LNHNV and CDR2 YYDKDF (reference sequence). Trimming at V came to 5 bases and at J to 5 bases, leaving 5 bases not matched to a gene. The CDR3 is CATSLMTGETQYF. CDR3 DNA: TGTGCCACCAGCCTCATGACAGGGGAGACCCAGTACTTC. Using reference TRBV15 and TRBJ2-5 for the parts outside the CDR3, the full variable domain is DAMVIQNPRYQVTQFGKPVTLSCSQTLNHNVMYWYQQKSSQAPKLLFHYYDKDFNNEADTPDNFQSRRPNTSFCFLDIRSPGLGDTAMYLCATSLMTGETQYFGPGTRLLVL.